The present entry profiles one TCR beta chain with its context. No antigen is known for it. Each TCR beta library was made by quantitative 5'-RACE that incorporated molecular barcodes. TCRdb reanalysed the 5' RACE reads using MiXCR and keeps one entry per CDR3 protein. The table records about 130,000 distinct CDR3 sequences, about a tenth of them present only once. The CDR3 runs to 16 residues. V lost 6 bases and J 4 bases, leaving 19 bases between the germline ends. The data belong to a study of CD8 T cells in ankylosing spondylitis. Whole-study results and caveats: Those disease-linked clones were CD8+; they were also relatively rare in peripheral blood.

The rearrangement links TRBV23-1 to TRBJ2-1, with TRBD1 as a possible D gene (6 bases). Being an ORF, TRBV23-1 has a function that is uncertain. The sequencing sample was made of blood, either unsorted or a sorted T cell fraction (not recorded which). This TCR was sampled from a male donor with ankylosing spondylitis or in good health (not recorded which). CDR3 DNA: TGCGCCAGCAGACGCTTCCAGGGGCAATTATACAATGAGCAGTTCTTC. Protein sequence: CASRRFQGQLYNEQFF.